The rows below give T cell receptor beta chains drawn from one sample of a study of regulatory T cells in long-lasting Graves disease. TCRdb fed the multiplex PCR reads into MiXCR, producing one record per CDR3 protein. The sample records 350,000 to 500,000 distinct CDR3 sequences, less than 15% being singletons. This sample also appeared in a second study, on T cells in Graves' hyperthyroidism and ophthalmopathy.

The material was peripheral blood mononuclear cells (PBMCs), obtained at new diagnosis, from a patient treated with antithyroid drugs. These receptor sequences come from a woman aged 45 to 65 with Graves disease. Each CDR3 is given with its conserved first and last residue. D genes are given only for firm matches. Some rows have no size entry. The others give once, few or many, or a class for an expanded clone.

abundance	v_gene	j_gene	d_gene	CDR3nt	CDR3aa
few	TRBV5-6	TRBJ1-2	.	TGTGCCAGCAGCTTGGTCGGGTGGGACTACACCTTC	CASSLVGWDYTF
.	TRBV11-2	TRBJ2-2	.	TGTGCCAGCAGATCCGAGGGGGGGACAGGCGGGGAGCTGTTTTTT	CASRSEGGTGGELFF
many	TRBV10-3	TRBJ1-2	.	TGTGCCATCAGTGAGTGGGGATCTAGCTATGGCTACACCTTC	CAISEWGSSYGYTF
many	TRBV2	TRBJ2-1	.	TGTGCCAGCAGTGACCGGACGTACAATGAGCAGTTCTTC	CASSDRTYNEQFF
few	TRBV18	TRBJ2-1	TRBD1	TGTGCCAGCTCACCACAAGGACAGGGTTTCAATGAGCAGTTCTTC	CASSPQGQGFNEQFF
.	TRBV29-1	TRBJ2-3	TRBD2	TGCAGCGTTGACAGGACTAGCGGGAGGGGGCCACACACAGATACGCAGTATTTT	CSVDRTSGRGPHTDTQYF
.	TRBV13	TRBJ2-1	TRBD2	TGTGCCAGCAGCCCCAATACAGAGGGACTAGCGGGACTCGGAAAATACAATGAGCAGTTCTTC	CASSPNTEGLAGLGKYNEQFF
many	TRBV30	TRBJ1-1	.	TGTGCCTGGAGTACCGGGGGCACTGAAGCTTTCTTT	CAWSTGGTEAFF
.	TRBV5-6	TRBJ2-3	.	TGTGCCAGCAGCTTGAGAGTTACGAGCACAGATACGCAGTATTTT	CASSLRVTSTDTQYF
many	TRBV2	TRBJ2-1	TRBD1	TGTGCCAGCAGTCCCAACAGGGGCCCCAATGAGCAGTTCTTC	CASSPNRGPNEQFF
few	TRBV12-3/TRBV12-4	TRBJ2-3	.	TGTGCCAGCAGTTTGCTGGTAAGCACAGATACGCAGTATTTT	CASSLLVSTDTQYF
many	TRBV7-8	TRBJ2-7	TRBD1	TGTGCCAGCAGCTTATACCGACAGGGCCCTAGCTCCTACGAGCAGTACTTC	CASSLYRQGPSSYEQYF
few	TRBV7-9	TRBJ2-2	TRBD2	TGTGCCAGCAGCTCAAATAGCGGGAGGAGGATCACCGGGGAGCTGTTTTTT	CASSSNSGRRITGELFF
many	TRBV2	TRBJ2-7	.	TGTGCCAGCAGGGATCCGGCCACCGGGACTTCAGAGCAGTACTTC	CASRDPATGTSEQYF